This T cell receptor (beta chain) was sequenced for a study of chemoradiotherapy in HPV16-positive cancers. This clone showed up just once. Germline V gives CDR1 LNHDA, CDR2 SQIVND (reference sequence). The CDR3 extends over 16 amino acids. Trimming took off 5 bases at V and 4 bases at J, with 19 bases between the two ends. Clones were sequenced by immunoSEQ multiplex PCR, and TCRdb holds only the in-frame ones, with some missing. The profile shows 2,800 or so clones, about 80% of them singletons. The sample here was tumor tissue, taken from a patient who underwent chemoradiotherapy. The gene calls are TRBV19 and TRBJ2-3; maybe TRBD2 (6 bases). This TCR derives from a human donor with HPV-associated anogenital cancer. The CDR3 region is CASSEDGGLKSDTQYF. DNA of the CDR3: TGTGCCAGTAGTGAGGACGGGGGATTAAAATCAGATACGCAGTATTTT.